What follows are 14 T cell receptor beta chains derived from one specimen sequenced in a study of blood T cell repertoires in COVID-19. Using immunoSEQ multiplex PCR, the repertoire was profiled, and TCRdb retains in-frame clones only, with some absent. This table holds approximately 220,000 clones, more than 75% found once. Sequenced: PBMCs or T cells enriched from blood (not recorded which). The receptor source for this set is a woman in her thirties or forties with acute COVID-19.

The gene calls are TRBV30 and TRBJ1-5; no firm D call. Germline V lookup: CDR1 GTSNPN, CDR2 SVGIG (reference sequence). Trimming took 1 base from V and 6 from J, leaving 7 bases between them. The CDR3 sequence is 12 residues long. The CDR3 nucleotides are TGTGCCTGGAGTGACCGAGGTCAGCCCCAGCATTTT. Its protein product is CAWSDRGQPQHF.

The table lists this clone with a few counts. The chain is built from TRBV14 and TRBJ2-1, with 7 bases that match TRBD2. J lost 5 bases, V lost 3 bases, and 16 bases had no gene match. The length of the CDR3 is 18 residues. Germline lookup yields CDR1 SGHDN and CDR2 FVKESK. In DNA form, the CDR3 reads TGTGCCAGCAGCCAGAACCCAACGTGGCTAGCGGCAGACAATGAGCAGTTCTTC. It translates to CASSQNPTWLAADNEQFF. The entire variable domain, with the rest obtained from reference TRBV14 and TRBJ2-1, is as follows: EAGVTQFPSHSVIEKGQTVTLRCDPISGHDNLYWYRRVMGKEIKFLLHFVKESKQDESGMPNNRFLAERTGGTYSTLKVQPAELEDSGVYFCASSQNPTWLAADNEQFFGPGTRLTVL.

The chain couples TRBV12-3 or TRBV12-4 to TRBJ1-1; 7 bases fit TRBD1. The CDR3 has 12 amino acids. The V and J ends lost 6 bases and 7 bases, in that order; junction bases with no gene match: 5. The CDR3, as DNA: TGTGCCAGCAGGGTGACAGGGTTTGAAGCTTTCTTT. Encoded protein: CASRVTGFEAFF.

As DNA, the CDR3 is TGTGCCAGCAGTTCCCGGGACAGCCCTAGCAATCAGCCCCAGCATTTT. Its translation: CASSSRDSPSNQPQHF. The gene calls are TRBV28 and TRBJ1-5; 7 nucleotides match TRBD1. The CDR3 runs to 16 residues. Germline V gene data show CDR1 as MDHEN and CDR2 as SYDVKM. Trimming cost V 4 bases and J 0 bases; bases outside gene matches: 6. Looking up the rest from reference TRBV28 and TRBJ1-5 gives the full variable domain: DVKVTQSSRYLVKRTGEKVFLECVQDMDHENMFWYRQDPGLGLRLIYFSYDVKMKEKGDIPEGYSVSREKKERFSLILESASTNQTSMYLCASSSRDSPSNQPQHFGDGTRLSIL.

The sample holds one count of this clone. The chain has TRBV15 and TRBJ2-5; maybe TRBD1 (6 bases). Germline V lookup: CDR1 LNHNV, CDR2 YYDKDF (reference sequence). Trimming left V 6 bases short and J 3 bases short, with 14 bases between. This CDR3 has 14 amino acids. The CDR3 protein is CATRSGHLEETQYF. As DNA, the CDR3 is TGTGCCACCAGGTCGGGACATCTAGAAGAGACCCAGTACTTC.

The V and J genes are TRBV9 and TRBJ1-1; D remains ambiguous. Germline assignment: CDR1 SGDLS and CDR2 YYNGEE. The CDR3 length is 14 residues. Trimming cost V 4 bases and J 0 bases, with 10 bases left between them. The DNA of the CDR3 is TGTGCCAGCAGCCTTCGGGAGGTGAACACTGAAGCTTTCTTT. Its protein is CASSLREVNTEAFF. Filled out from reference TRBV9 and TRBJ1-1, the complete variable domain reads DSGVTQTPKHLITATGQRVTLRCSPRSGDLSVYWYQQSLDQGLQFLIQYYNGEERAKGNILERFSAQQFPDLHSELNLSSLELGDSALYFCASSLREVNTEAFFGQGTRLTVV.

The V and J genes are TRBV27 and TRBJ1-6; TRBD1 agrees at 7 bases. Losses at the gene ends were 5 bases for V and 7 bases for J; bases not matched to a gene: 11. The CDR3 contains 16 residues. Germline CDR1 is MNHEY and CDR2 is SMNVEV (reference sequence). CDR3 sequence: CASSHPTGLWNSPLHF. CDR3 nucleotides: TGTGCCAGCAGTCACCCGACAGGGTTGTGGAATTCACCCCTCCACTTT.

This chain joins TRBV5-6 and TRBJ2-2; maybe TRBD2 (6 bases). The V gene's germline CDR1 is SGHDT and CDR2 YYEEEE. The V end lost 0 bases, the J end lost 3 bases, and 12 bases lay between the germline ends. CDR3 length equals 16 residues. CDR3 sequence reads: CASSLARERDTGELFF. The CDR3 nucleotides read TGTGCCAGCAGCTTGGCTCGGGAGCGAGACACCGGGGAGCTGTTTTTT.

The V call is TRBV11-3, the J call TRBJ2-3, with 10 bases that match TRBD2. Germline lookup yields CDR1 SGHNT and CDR2 YENEEA. CDR3 size: 14 residues. The V and J ends lost 5 bases and 4 bases, in that order; junction bases with no gene match: 3. As DNA, the CDR3 is TGTGCCAGCAGCCCCGGACTAGCGGCAGATACGCAGTATTTT. Translating gives CASSPGLAADTQYF.

The chain combines TRBV4-2 with TRBJ1-2; 10 nucleotides align to TRBD1. This CDR3 contains 17 residues. The germline gives CDR1 LGHNA, CDR2 YNFKEQ. The V segment lost 2 bases and the J segment 5 bases; nucleotides outside the gene matches: 11. CDR3 region: CASSQNPMGQGKYGYTF. The CDR3 DNA reads TGTGCCAGCAGCCAAAACCCCATGGGACAGGGGAAATATGGCTACACCTTC.

V usage is TRBV19 and J usage is TRBJ2-7; D unresolved. V gave up 4 bases and J gave up 3 bases, with 10 bases separating them. CDR3 length: 13 residues. Germline V lookup: CDR1 LNHDA, CDR2 SQIVND (reference sequence). The CDR3 here is CASSSGPFYEQYF. The CDR3 nucleotides are TGTGCCAGTAGTAGTGGGCCGTTCTACGAGCAGTACTTC. The full variable domain, its missing parts supplied by reference TRBV19 and TRBJ2-7, is DGGITQSPKYLFRKEGQNVTLSCEQNLNHDAMYWYRQDPGQGLRLIYYSQIVNDFQKGDIAEGYSVSREKKESFPLTVTSAQKNPTAFYLCASSSGPFYEQYFGPGTRLTVT.

This chain joins TRBV12-3 or TRBV12-4 and TRBJ2-7, with 13 bases lining up with TRBD2. The J segment lost 4 bases and the V segment lost 6 bases, leaving 0 bases of the junction unmatched. The CDR3 sequence is 13 residues long. CDR3 sequence reads: CASRTSGGYEQYF. CDR3 DNA sequence: TGTGCCAGCAGGACTAGCGGGGGGTACGAGCAGTACTTC.

This chain joins TRBV7-6 and TRBJ2-2, with 7 bases lining up with TRBD2. The CDR3 runs to 17 residues. The germline gives CDR1 SGHVS, CDR2 FNYEAQ. The V segment lost 5 bases and the J segment 7 bases; nucleotides outside the gene matches: 16. Written as DNA, the CDR3 is TGTGCCAGCAGCACTACCTTGGGACTACCAGGTGGCGGGGAGCTGTTTTTT. It specifies CASSTTLGLPGGGELFF.

The chain has TRBV27 and TRBJ1-2, with 11 bases lining up with TRBD1. Germline CDR1 is MNHEY and CDR2 is SMNVEV (reference sequence). CDR3 size: 16 residues. Germline trimming cut 5 bases from V and 0 bases from J; bases unmatched to any gene: 5. The CDR3 nucleotides read TGTGCCAGCAGTGGCCGGACAGGGGGCTCTAACTATGGCTACACCTTC. This gives the protein CASSGRTGGSNYGYTF.